Described below is a single TCR beta chain sequence and its context. Source study methods: Reference gene primer amplification gave nucleated cell count estimates. Clones were sequenced by immunoSEQ multiplex PCR, and TCRdb holds only the in-frame ones, with some missing. That table furnishes V, J and clone size, whereas the DNA furnished D and trimming. Among tens of thousands of clones listed, around 79% were seen once. The data were taken from a study of blood T cell repertoires in COVID-19. Whole-study context: Samples representing acute and convalescent COVID-19 were sourced from the United States, Italy and Spain. PBMCs, B-cell-depleted T cells, or T cells provided the cDNA or gDNA that made up the material.

Germline V CDR1 and CDR2: SGHTA, FQGNSA. The CDR3 length is 13 residues. The junction had 2 bases not matched to a gene; V was cut back by 5 bases and J by 2 bases. The sample taken for sequencing was peripheral blood. The V and J genes are TRBV7-2 and TRBJ1-2, with 7 bases aligning to TRBD1. The receptor was isolated from a human donor in a cohort sampled during active COVID-19. CDR3 residues: CASSETGNYGYTF. The CDR3 nucleotides read TGTGCCAGCAGCGAGACAGGGAACTATGGCTACACCTTC.